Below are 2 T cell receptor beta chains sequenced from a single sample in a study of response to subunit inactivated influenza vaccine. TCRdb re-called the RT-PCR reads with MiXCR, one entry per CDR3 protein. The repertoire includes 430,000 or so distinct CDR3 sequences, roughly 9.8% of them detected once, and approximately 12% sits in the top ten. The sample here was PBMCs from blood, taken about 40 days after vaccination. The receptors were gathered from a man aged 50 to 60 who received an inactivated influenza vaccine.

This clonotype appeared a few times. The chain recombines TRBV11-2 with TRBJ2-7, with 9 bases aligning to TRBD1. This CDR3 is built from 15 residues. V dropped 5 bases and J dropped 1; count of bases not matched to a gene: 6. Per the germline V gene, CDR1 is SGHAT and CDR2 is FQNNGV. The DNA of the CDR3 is TGTGCCAGCAGCGAAGGGACAGGGACGTCCTACGAGCAGTACTTC. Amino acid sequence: CASSEGTGTSYEQYF.

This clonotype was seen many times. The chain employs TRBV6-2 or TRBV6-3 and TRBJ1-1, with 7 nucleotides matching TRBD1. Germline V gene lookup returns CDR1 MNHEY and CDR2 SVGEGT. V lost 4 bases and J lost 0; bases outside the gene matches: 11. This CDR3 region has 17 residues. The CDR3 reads CASSSDWTGPMNTEAFF. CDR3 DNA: TGTGCCAGCAGTTCCGATTGGACAGGACCCATGAACACTGAAGCTTTCTTT.